The present entry profiles one T cell receptor beta chain with its context. The antigen remains unidentified. This specimen belongs to a study of cytomegalovirus exposure and HLA in healthy donors. Study as a whole: For the 300 to 450 genotyped donors, over 80% fell within the Caucasian-associated ancestry cluster.

From germline, CDR1 is SGDLS and CDR2 YYNGEE. Trimming removed 4 bases from V and 3 bases from J; junction bases left unmatched: 6. This CDR3 contains 15 residues. The PCR made use of 60 Vbeta and 13 Jbeta primers. TCRdb's table, derived via immunoSEQ multiplex PCR, lists solely in-frame clones and lacks some. The repertoire consists of 110,000 to 150,000 clones, with 75% to 80% occurring once and the leading ten covering about 1.7%. Notes on the study in general: Donors belonging to an Asian-associated ancestry cluster reportedly showed fewer N-insertions in productive TCRs than the roughly 700-donor mean, according to what a later analysis found.

The receptor's source is a woman aged 30 to 39 in good health and CMV-seronegative. The sample consisted of PBMCs. The rearrangement uses TRBV9 and TRBJ1-2; 10 bases are shared with TRBD1. The CDR3 protein is CASSIRQGAHYGYTF. In DNA, the CDR3 is TGTGCCAGCAGCATAAGACAGGGGGCTCACTATGGCTACACCTTC.